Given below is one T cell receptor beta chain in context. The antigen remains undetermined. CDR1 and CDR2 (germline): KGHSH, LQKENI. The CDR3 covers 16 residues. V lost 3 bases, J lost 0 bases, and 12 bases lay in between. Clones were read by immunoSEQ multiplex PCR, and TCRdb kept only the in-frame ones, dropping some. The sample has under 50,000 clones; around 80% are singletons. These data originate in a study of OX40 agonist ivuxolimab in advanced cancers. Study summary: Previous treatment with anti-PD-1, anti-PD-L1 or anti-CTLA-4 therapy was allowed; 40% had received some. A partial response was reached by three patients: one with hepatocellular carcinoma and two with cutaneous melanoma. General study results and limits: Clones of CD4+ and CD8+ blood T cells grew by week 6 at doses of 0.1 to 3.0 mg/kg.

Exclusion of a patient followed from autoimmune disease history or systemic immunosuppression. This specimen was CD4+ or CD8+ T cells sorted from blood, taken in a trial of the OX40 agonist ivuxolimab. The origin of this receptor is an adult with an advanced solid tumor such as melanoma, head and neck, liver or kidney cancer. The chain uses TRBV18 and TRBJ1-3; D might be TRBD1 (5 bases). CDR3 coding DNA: TGTGCCAGCTCACCTGCGCCAGGGAGCTCTGGAAACACCATATATTTT. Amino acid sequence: CASSPAPGSSGNTIYF.